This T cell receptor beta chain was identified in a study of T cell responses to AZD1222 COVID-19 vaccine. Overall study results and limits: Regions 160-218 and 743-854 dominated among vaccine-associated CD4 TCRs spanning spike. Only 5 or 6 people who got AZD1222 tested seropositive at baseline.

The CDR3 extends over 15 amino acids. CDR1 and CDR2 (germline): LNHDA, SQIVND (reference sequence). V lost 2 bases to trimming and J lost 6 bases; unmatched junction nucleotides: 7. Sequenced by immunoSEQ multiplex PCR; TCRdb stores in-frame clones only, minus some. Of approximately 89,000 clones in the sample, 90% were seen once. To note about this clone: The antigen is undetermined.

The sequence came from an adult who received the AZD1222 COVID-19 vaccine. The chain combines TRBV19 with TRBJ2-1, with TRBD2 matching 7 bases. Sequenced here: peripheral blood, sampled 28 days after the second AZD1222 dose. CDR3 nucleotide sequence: TGTGCCAGTAGTATAACATGGTCGGGGGGCAATGAGCAGTTCTTC. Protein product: CASSITWSGGNEQFF.